The sequence of this TCR beta chain was determined in a study of beta chain features in type 1 diabetes. The study, taken as a whole, reports: Across all four CD4+ subsets, people with type 1 diabetes showed modestly shorter TCRB CDR3s.

Isolated RNA was reverse transcribed in full, so expressed TCRB transcripts were sequenced. Using immunoSEQ multiplex PCR, the repertoire was profiled, and TCRdb retains in-frame clones only, with some absent. This sample carries under 20,000 clones, 50% of them seen once, and the ten largest clones take about 0.45%. About this clone: Its antigen is as yet unknown.

Germline V CDR1 and CDR2: SEHNR, FQNEAQ (reference sequence). V gave up 2 bases and J gave up 0 bases, with 8 bases separating them. The CDR3 is 16 residues long. Blood was collected once per donor into heparin, averaging around 0.11 L. Isolation of CD4+ naive, central memory, regulatory and stem cell-like memory cells was achieved by sorting via CD45RO/CCR7/CD25/CD127/CD95/CD27. Source material: stem cell memory CD4+ T cells from blood. The sequence was collected from a man between 18 and 29 years old in good health. V and J are TRBV7-9 and TRBJ2-6; D is unresolved. CDR3: CASSLIFLSGANVLTF. CDR3 sequence (DNA): TGTGCCAGCAGCTTAATTTTCCTCTCTGGGGCCAACGTCCTGACTTTC.